This passage covers 14 T cell receptor beta chains from one sample sequenced in a study of metastatic and nonmetastatic thyroid tumors. TCRdb reprocessed the PCR reads via MiXCR. The sample includes roughly 6,900 clones, 27% seen only once; the top ten take approximately 15%. Every patient underwent thyroid surgery untreated. Source material: adjacent normal tissue. The receptor source for this set is a male donor with papillary thyroid cancer or a benign thyroid nodule (not recorded which). Some clones in this sample may be carry-over from other donors' samples.

The sample holds many counts of this clone. The rearrangement joins TRBV5-6 to TRBJ1-2; TRBD1 aligns across 7 bases. CDR1 and CDR2 from the germline V gene are SGHDT and YYEEEE. The length of the CDR3 is 16 residues. V was clipped by 3 bases and J by 4 bases; unmatched bases: 12. DNA for the CDR3: TGTGCCAGCAGCTCGATGGAAACAACAGGGGTCTATGGCTACACCTTC. Protein product: CASSSMETTGVYGYTF.

This clone was detected a few times. The chain uses TRBV6-5 and TRBJ2-1; 7 nucleotides agree with TRBD1. The length of the CDR3 is 17 residues. Germline lookup yields CDR1 MNHEY and CDR2 SVGAGI. V shed 2 bases, J shed 0 bases, and the junction held 7 bases outside the gene matches. The DNA for the CDR3 is TGTGCCAGCAGTTACAAGGACAGGCCCTTCTCCTACAATGAGCAGTTCTTC. Its protein product is CASSYKDRPFSYNEQFF.

A note on this clone: A read error is likely, as this CDR3 ends without the conserved phenylalanine or tryptophan. The DNA is left out, because the CDR3 cannot be placed on it with certainty; the CDR3 is given as TCRdb lists it. This rearrangement joins TRBV29-1 to TRBJ1-1. The CDR3 adds up to 13 amino acids, both ends counted. Germline V lookup: CDR1 SQVTM, CDR2 ANQGSEA. This CDR3 is CSVEEEVNTEAFG.

This chain joins TRBV6-1 and TRBJ2-1; D remains unclear. There are 15 residues in the CDR3. Trimming pared 1 base from V and 0 bases from J, leaving 7 bases between. CDR1 is MNHNS and CDR2 is SASEGT in the germline V gene. CDR3 nucleotides: TGTGCCAGCAGTGAAGAGTGGGACTCCTACAATGAGCAGTTCTTC. Translated, it gives CASSEEWDSYNEQFF.

This clone has more than one count but fewer than ten. The chain is built from TRBV30 and TRBJ2-1, with TRBD2 matching over 9 bases. This CDR3 is built from 13 residues. Trimming took 8 bases from V and 6 from J; bases not matched to a gene: 8. Germline CDR1 GTSNPN, CDR2 SVGIG (reference sequence). The chain's CDR3 is CAHSGSLSNEQFF. The CDR3 DNA is TGTGCCCATAGCGGGAGTCTTTCCAATGAGCAGTTCTTC.

CDR3 coding DNA: TGTGCCAGCAGCCCCAGTGGGGGGGGACTCATGGATGAGCAGTTCTTC. This codes for CASSPSGGGLMDEQFF. The V call is TRBV9, the J call TRBJ2-1; 7 bases match TRBD2. From germline, CDR1 is SGDLS and CDR2 YYNGEE. The length of the CDR3 is 16 residues. V dropped 4 bases and J dropped 8; count of bases not matched to a gene: 15.

This clone was detected only a few times. The V and J genes are TRBV25-1 and TRBJ2-2; no definite D call. The CDR3 has 13 amino acids. Trimming shortened V by 4 bases and J by 7 bases, and 10 bases separated the two germline ends. Per germline, CDR1 MGHDK and CDR2 SYGVNS. The CDR3 region has the DNA TGTGCCAGCAGTGTAAACAGATTCGGGGAGCTGTTTTTT. Its translation: CASSVNRFGELFF.

This clone was seen repeatedly, ten times or more. The CDR3 coding sequence is TGCAGTGCTGGGACCAACGCCAATCAGCCCCAGCATTTT. Translating it yields CSAGTNANQPQHF. The chain is built from TRBV20-1 and TRBJ1-5; TRBD1 is a possible D gene (5 bases). Trimming shortened V by 5 bases and J by 3 bases, and 11 bases separated the two germline ends. CDR3 length: 13 residues. CDR1 and CDR2 from the germline V gene are DFQATT and SNEGSKA (reference sequence).

This clone was counted between two and nine times. The chain recombines TRBV19 with TRBJ1-1; no clear D. V lost 4 bases, J lost 1 base, and 10 bases lay in between. The CDR3 covers 14 residues. The germline CDR1 and CDR2 sequences are LNHDA and SQIVND (reference sequence). In DNA form, the CDR3 reads TGTGCCAGTAGTAGAGGACGGTGGAACACTGAAGCTTTCTTT. As protein: CASSRGRWNTEAFF. The full variable domain, its missing parts supplied by reference TRBV19 and TRBJ1-1, is DGGITQSPKYLFRKEGQNVTLSCEQNLNHDAMYWYRQDPGQGLRLIYYSQIVNDFQKGDIAEGYSVSREKKESFPLTVTSAQKNPTAFYLCASSRGRWNTEAFFGQGTRLTVV.

This sequence joins TRBV20-1 and TRBJ2-7, with D perhaps given as TRBD1 or TRBD2 (7 bases each). This CDR3 region has 13 residues. The germline gives CDR1 DFQATT, CDR2 SNEGSKA (reference sequence). V lost 6 bases, J lost 3 bases, and 15 bases lay in between. The chain's CDR3 is CSAAGGVGYEQYF. The CDR3 bases are TGCAGTGCCGCAGGGGGGGTAGGCTACGAGCAGTACTTC.

The chain employs TRBV7-9 and TRBJ2-2; 8 bases line up with TRBD1. This CDR3 has 15 residues. V trimming: 4 bases; J trimming: 7 bases; junction bases outside the gene matches: 8. The V gene's germline CDR1 is SEHNR and CDR2 FQNEAQ (reference sequence). The CDR3 region is CASSYRDRHIGELFF. Here the CDR3 DNA reads TGTGCCAGCAGCTACCGGGACAGGCATATCGGGGAGCTGTTTTTT.

This clone was picked up a small number of times. Germline is not matched at one junction end, which may reflect a read error. The V gene is TRBV28, the J gene TRBJ2-1, with TRBD2 identical over 7 bases. This CDR3 contains 15 residues. The germline V gene has CDR1 MDHEN and CDR2 SYDVKM. Here the CDR3 reads CASSSAGWIHNEHFF. The CDR3 bases are TGTGCCAGCAGCTCAGCGGGATGGATCCATAATGAGCATTTCTTC.

Comment on this clone: One end of the junction fails to match germline, which may point to a read error. The rearrangement uses TRBV6-2 or TRBV6-3 and TRBJ2-5, with 9 bases aligning to TRBD2. CDR3 length: 17 amino acids. The germline V gene encodes CDR1 MNHEY and CDR2 SVGEGT. In DNA, the CDR3 is TGTGCCAGCGGCCAGGGAGTTCTAGCGGGGTACCAAGAGACACAGTACTTC. The encoded protein is CASGQGVLAGYQETQYF.

This clone was seen a few times. The chain carries TRBV6-2 or TRBV6-3 and TRBJ2-1, with 7 nucleotides matching TRBD1. V was pared by 7 bases and J by 7 bases, with 7 bases of the junction left unmatched. The CDR3 is 13 amino acids. Germline CDR1 is MNHEY and CDR2 is SVGEGT. The CDR3 nucleotides are TGTGCCAGCACCAAAGAGGGGGCGAATGAGCAGTTCTTC. The encoded protein is CASTKEGANEQFF.